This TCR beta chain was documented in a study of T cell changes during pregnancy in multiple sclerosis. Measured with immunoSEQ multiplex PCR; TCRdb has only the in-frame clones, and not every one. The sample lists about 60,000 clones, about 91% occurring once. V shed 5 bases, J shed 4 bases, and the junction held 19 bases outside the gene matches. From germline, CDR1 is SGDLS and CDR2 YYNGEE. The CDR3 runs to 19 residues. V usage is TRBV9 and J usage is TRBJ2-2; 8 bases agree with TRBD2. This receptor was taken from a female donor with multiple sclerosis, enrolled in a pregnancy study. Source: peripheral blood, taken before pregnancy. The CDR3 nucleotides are TGTGCCAGCAGGAGGGGTAGCGGGGATTCTCCTAGGGGCACCGGGGAGCTGTTTTTT. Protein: CASRRGSGDSPRGTGELFF. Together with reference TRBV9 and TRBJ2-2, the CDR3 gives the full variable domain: DSGVTQTPKHLITATGQRVTLRCSPRSGDLSVYWYQQSLDQGLQFLIQYYNGEERAKGNILERFSAQQFPDLHSELNLSSLELGDSALYFCASRRGSGDSPRGTGELFFGEGSRLTVL.